The 18 T cell receptor beta chains presented below share a single source sample, sequenced in a study of T cells in Graves' hyperthyroidism and ophthalmopathy. It was RNA transcripts that yielded the amplified TCR beta CDR3 regions. HTBI primers were employed in a first-round RT-PCR of the TCR CDR3. TCRdb fed the multiplex PCR reads into MiXCR, producing one record per CDR3 protein. The sample gives 300,000 to 400,000 distinct CDR3 sequences, about 18% of which show up once; over 35% is in the top ten. Sequences were obtained from blood. Receptors originate from a man aged 18 to 29 with Graves' ophthalmopathy.

This clonotype was recorded a few times. V and J are TRBV18 and TRBJ1-5; TRBD1 aligns across 10 bases. Trimming removed 11 bases from V and 2 bases from J; junction bases left unmatched: 6. The germline gives CDR1 KGHSH, CDR2 LQKENI. The CDR3 is made up of 14 amino acids. CDR3 protein: CASTGGDGNQPQHF. The CDR3, as DNA: TGTGCCTCGACAGGGGGCGACGGCAATCAGCCCCAGCATTTT.

This clonotype was detected many times. This sequence joins TRBV6-1 and TRBJ2-1; TRBD2 matches at 8 bases. J lost 3 bases, V lost 0 bases, and 4 bases had no gene match. The CDR3 is 16 amino acids. In germline, CDR1 is MNHNS, CDR2 SASEGT. CDR3 DNA: TGTGCCAGCAGTGAAGCCATTGCGGGGGGCTACAATGAGCAGTTCTTC. Translating gives CASSEAIAGGYNEQFF.

This clonotype turned up a few times. The chain has TRBV7-2 and TRBJ2-7; 7 bases align to TRBD2. Germline V gene lookup returns CDR1 SGHTA and CDR2 FQGNSA. V gave up 5 bases and J gave up 7 bases; unmatched junction bases: 8. This CDR3 has 13 amino acids. As DNA, the CDR3 is TGTGCCAGCAGCCTAGGGGTGGGGGGGGAGCAGTACTTC. As protein: CASSLGVGGEQYF.

The chain links TRBV19 to TRBJ1-1; D remains unclear. Germline assignment: CDR1 LNHDA and CDR2 SQIVND (reference sequence). Trimming pared 3 bases from V and 1 base from J, leaving 6 bases between. CDR3 length equals 13 residues. The CDR3 here is CASSIYRNTEAFF. CDR3 coding DNA: TGTGCCAGTAGTATCTACAGGAACACTGAAGCTTTCTTT.

In this sample, this clonotype turned up many times. The chain carries TRBV20-1 and TRBJ1-6; tentatively, D is TRBD1 (5 bases). Trimming removed 1 base from V and 11 bases from J, with 15 bases in between. CDR3 size: 14 residues. CDR1 is DFQATT, CDR2 SNEGSKA, per germline (reference sequence). The CDR3 loop reads CSARVTAGLAPLHF. CDR3 sequence (DNA): TGCAGTGCTAGAGTAACGGCAGGGTTAGCACCCCTCCACTTT.

This clonotype was picked up a small number of times. The chain combines TRBV5-6 with TRBJ1-2, with 8 bases that match TRBD1. Trimming at V came to 4 bases and at J to 0 bases, leaving 8 bases not matched to a gene. Germline values: CDR1 SGHDT, CDR2 YYEEEE. The CDR3 is 16 amino acids. This CDR3 reads CASSTQGALANYGYTF. The CDR3 nucleotides are TGTGCCAGCAGCACTCAGGGGGCGCTTGCTAACTATGGCTACACCTTC.

This clonotype was found a few times. The rearrangement joins TRBV2 to TRBJ1-4; D remains unclear. V was clipped by 4 bases and J by 4 bases, with 13 bases between them. Looked up from germline, CDR1 is SNHLY and CDR2 is FYNNEI. The CDR3 is made up of 15 amino acids. Here the CDR3 DNA reads TGTGCCAGCAGTGGAATGTTGGGGAGTAATGAAAAACTGTTTTTT. As protein: CASSGMLGSNEKLFF.

CDR3 bases: TGCGCCAGCAGCCCAATCCCGGGCCTTTTCAACGAAAACATTCAGTACTTC. Translating it yields CASSPIPGLFNENIQYF. The J gene is TRBJ2-4, the V gene TRBV5-1; no clear D gene. The CDR3 is 17 residues long. The V end was cut by 4 bases, the J end by 5 bases, with 22 bases between. The germline gives CDR1 SGHRS, CDR2 YFSETQ.

The chain employs TRBV6-4 and TRBJ1-1, with 8 positions matching TRBD1. Germline CDR1 and CDR2: MRHNA and SNTAGT. V lost 6 bases, J lost 3 bases, and 9 bases stayed unmatched. CDR3 length equals 15 residues. The CDR3 nucleotides are TGTGCCAGCAGACCGACCCAGGGGGCATACACTGAAGCTTTCTTT. It translates to CASRPTQGAYTEAFF.

This clonotype has only a few counts. The rearrangement joins TRBV9 to TRBJ1-2; 7 bases map to TRBD1. With 3 bases clipped from V and 0 bases from J, the junction kept 2 bases outside the gene matches. The germline V gene has CDR1 SGDLS and CDR2 YYNGEE. CDR3 length: 14 amino acids. As DNA, the CDR3 is TGTGCCAGCAGCGCGGGACAGCCTAACTATGGCTACACCTTC. This codes for CASSAGQPNYGYTF.

The genes are TRBV5-1 and TRBJ1-1, with TRBD1 matching 7 bases. In germline, CDR1 is SGHRS, CDR2 YFSETQ. The CDR3 has 15 residues. With 3 bases clipped from V and 4 bases from J, the junction kept 9 bases outside the gene matches. The DNA for the CDR3 is TGCGCCAGCAGCTCCTTGACAGGGTTCAGCACTGAAGCTTTCTTT. It specifies CASSSLTGFSTEAFF.

Many counts were recorded for this clonotype. The chain couples TRBV5-1 to TRBJ2-3, with 12 bases matching TRBD2. The CDR3 has 17 residues. Germline CDR1 is SGHRS and CDR2 is YFSETQ. Germline trimming cut 4 bases from V and 1 base from J; bases unmatched to any gene: 7. For the CDR3, the DNA is TGCGCCAGCAGCCTCGGGACTAGCGGGTGGGGCACAGATACGCAGTATTTT. Residues: CASSLGTSGWGTDTQYF.

This clonotype was seen once. A much larger clone differs from this one at a single base, so this may be a read error. V usage is TRBV6-1 and J usage is TRBJ1-5; D is uncertain. Trimming left V 6 bases short and J 2 bases short, with 11 bases between. The CDR3 loop spans 14 amino acids. Germline V gives CDR1 MNHNS, CDR2 SASEGT. CDR3: CASRSGEGNQPQHF. The CDR3, as DNA: TGTGCCAGCAGGTCCGGGGAGGGCAATCAGCCCCAGCATTTT.

The V call is TRBV7-9, the J call TRBJ1-6, with a possible D match to TRBD1 (5 bases). The CDR3 extends over 12 amino acids. V gave up 5 bases and J gave up 13 bases, with 12 bases separating them. Germline values: CDR1 SEHNR, CDR2 FQNEAQ (reference sequence). CDR3 nucleotides: TGTGCCAGCAGCACGGGGCCGTTCCCCCTCCACTTT. Amino acid sequence: CASSTGPFPLHF.

The V gene is TRBV25-1, the J gene TRBJ2-2; TRBD1 aligns across 7 bases. The germline CDR1 and CDR2 sequences are MGHDK and SYGVNS. The V gene end was trimmed by 3 bases and the J gene end by 5 bases; junction bases not matched to a gene: 3. This CDR3 comprises 14 residues. The CDR3 sequence: CASSEGQLTGELFF. Written as DNA, the CDR3 is TGTGCCAGCAGTGAGGGACAGCTAACCGGGGAGCTGTTTTTT.

This clonotype appeared many times. The gene calls are TRBV7-9 and TRBJ2-6; 8 nucleotides agree with TRBD1. CDR1 is SEHNR and CDR2 is FQNEAQ in the germline V gene (reference sequence). With V trimmed by 3 bases and J by 3 bases, 1 base remained unmatched. The CDR3 extends over 15 amino acids. The CDR3 nucleotides read TGTGCCAGCAGCTTCGGACAGGGTGGGGCCAACGTCCTGACTTTC. Its protein product is CASSFGQGGANVLTF. Complete variable domain (other parts from reference TRBV7-9 and TRBJ2-6): DTGVSQNPRHKITKRGQNVTFRCDPISEHNRLYWYRQTLGQGPEFLTYFQNEAQLEKSRLLSDRFSAERPKGSFSTLEIQRTEQGDSAMYLCASSFGQGGANVLTFGAGSRLTVL.

This clonotype was detected many times. The chain employs TRBV29-1 and TRBJ1-1; the D gene is possibly TRBD1 (5 bases). Trimming removed 1 base from V and 5 bases from J, with 11 bases in between. In germline, CDR1 is SQVTM, CDR2 ANQGSEA. The CDR3 extends over 13 amino acids. CDR3 in amino acids: CSVEVIGGTEAFF. For the CDR3, the DNA is TGCAGCGTTGAAGTAATTGGGGGGACTGAAGCTTTCTTT.

V and J are TRBV5-1 and TRBJ2-7; TRBD2 matches 10 bases. The CDR3 consists of 16 residues. Germline-derived CDR1 and CDR2 are SGHRS and YFSETQ. Germline trimming cut 5 bases from V and 3 bases from J; bases unmatched to any gene: 11. DNA of the CDR3: TGCGCCAGCAGGAACGGCCCTAGCGGGGGTAACTACGAGCAGTACTTC. Translation gives CASRNGPSGGNYEQYF. The full variable domain, completed using reference TRBV5-1 and TRBJ2-7, is KAGVTQTPRYLIKTRGQQVTLSCSPISGHRSVSWYQQTPGQGLQFLFEYFSETQRNKGNFPGRFSGRQFSNSRSEMNVSTLELGDSALYLCASRNGPSGGNYEQYFGPGTRLTVT.